This passage covers 19 T cell receptor beta chains from one sample sequenced in a study of cytomegalovirus exposure and HLA in healthy donors (TCRdb year 2017). The library came from the immunoSEQ multiplex PCR assay. A mixture of 60 forward primers for TCR Vbeta segments and 13 reverse primers for TCR Jbeta segments was used in the multiplex PCR. TCRdb mirrors the immuneACCESS table, restricted to in-frame sequences. Some clones are absent from its copies; in checked studies, under half trace to an unresolved V gene, and the reason for the others is unknown. This sample's listing comprises roughly 190,000 clones. Jointly, the top ten make up 6.5% of the sample. The sequencing input was PBMCs. Receptors were obtained from a man aged 30 to 45 in good health and CMV-seronegative.

This chain joins TRBV18 and TRBJ2-1, with 8 positions matching TRBD1. The length of the CDR3 is 17 residues. Per germline, CDR1 KGHSH and CDR2 LQKENI. Trimming cost V 2 bases and J 1 base; bases outside gene matches: 7. The CDR3 reads CASSPSEGTGSYNEQFF. CDR3 nucleotide sequence: TGTGCCAGCTCACCAAGTGAGGGGACAGGTTCCTACAATGAGCAGTTCTTC.

This chain connects TRBV4-2 to TRBJ2-7, with D unclear. Trimming left V 0 bases short and J 0 bases short, with 9 bases between. Germline values: CDR1 LGHNA, CDR2 YNFKEQ. The CDR3 has 15 residues. CDR3 protein: CASSQDTRSSYEQYF. The CDR3 DNA reads as TGTGCCAGCAGCCAAGATACGCGGAGCTCCTACGAGCAGTACTTC.

V and J are TRBV7-2 and TRBJ1-1; possible D gene TRBD1, 6 bases. With 4 bases removed from V and 5 bases from J, the gap between germline ends came to 14 bases. Germline V lookup: CDR1 SGHTA, CDR2 FQGNSA. This CDR3 is built from 14 residues. CDR3 sequence reads: CASSWGGRETEAFF. The DNA of the CDR3 is TGTGCCAGCAGCTGGGGGGGGCGGGAGACTGAAGCTTTCTTT.

V is TRBV5-8 and J is TRBJ1-2; 7 bases map to TRBD1. This CDR3 comprises 15 residues. Trimming took 3 bases from V and 3 from J; bases not matched to a gene: 8. Germline V lookup: CDR1 SGHTS, CDR2 YDEGEE. Written as DNA, the CDR3 is TGTGCCAGCAGCTCAAACCTAGGGGGCTACTATGGCTACACCTTC. This gives the protein CASSSNLGGYYGYTF.

DNA of the CDR3: TGTGCCAGCAGCCCGACCGCGGGTGACAATGAGCAGTTCTTC. This gives the protein CASSPTAGDNEQFF. The V call is TRBV5-4, the J call TRBJ2-1; D might be TRBD2 (5 bases). Deletions cut 4 bases from V and 5 bases from J, with 13 bases between. The CDR3 has 14 amino acids. CDR1 is SGHNT, CDR2 YYREEE, per germline (reference sequence).

J is TRBJ1-4 and V is TRBV7-2, with 7 bases matching TRBD1. The J segment lost 7 bases and the V segment lost 1 base, leaving 9 bases of the junction unmatched. This CDR3 is 16 amino acids long. Germline-derived CDR1 and CDR2 are SGHTA and FQGNSA. Written as DNA, the CDR3 is TGTGCCAGCAGCTTAGTGGGGCAGGGGGAAAGTGAAAAACTGTTTTTT. The encoded protein is CASSLVGQGESEKLFF.

This rearrangement joins TRBV4-1 to TRBJ2-2; 12 nucleotides match TRBD2. Trimming cost V 0 bases and J 1 base; bases outside gene matches: 6. The CDR3 covers 19 residues. Germline V gene sequence: CDR1 MGHRA, CDR2 YSYEKL. The CDR3: CASSQDILAGGGNTGELFF. The CDR3 DNA sequence: TGCGCCAGCAGCCAAGATATACTAGCGGGGGGTGGGAACACCGGGGAGCTGTTTTTT.

V and J are TRBV19 and TRBJ1-5; D not resolved. This CDR3 has 13 amino acids. Germline-derived CDR1 and CDR2 are LNHDA and SQIVND (reference sequence). The V end was cut by 7 bases, the J end by 0 bases, with 7 bases between. As DNA, the CDR3 is TGTGCCAGTACCGGGGTTAGCAATCAGCCCCAGCATTTT. It encodes CASTGVSNQPQHF.

This chain uses TRBV6-5 with TRBJ1-2; 9 nucleotides align to TRBD1. J lost 4 bases, V lost 6 bases, and 6 bases had no gene match. Germline V gives CDR1 MNHEY, CDR2 SVGAGI. The CDR3 extends over 14 amino acids. The chain's CDR3 is CASSRGQGSYGYTF. Here the CDR3 DNA reads TGTGCCAGCAGCCGCGGACAGGGGTCCTATGGCTACACCTTC.

The rearrangement joins TRBV9 to TRBJ2-5; a possible D gene is TRBD2 (6 bases). V was clipped by 2 bases and J by 1 base, with 6 bases between them. This CDR3 spans 13 amino acids. CDR1 is SGDLS, CDR2 YYNGEE, per germline. CDR3 DNA: TGTGCCAGCAGCGTGGAGGGCCAAGAGACCCAGTACTTC. This translates into CASSVEGQETQYF.

The chain has TRBV15 and TRBJ1-5; D might be TRBD1 (5 bases). The CDR3 runs to 15 residues. Per the germline V gene, CDR1 is LNHNV and CDR2 is YYDKDF (reference sequence). The V end lost 1 base, the J end lost 6 bases, and 13 bases lay between the germline ends. The CDR3 sequence: CATSRGTGGGQPQHF. CDR3 DNA sequence: TGTGCCACCAGCAGAGGTACGGGGGGGGGTCAGCCCCAGCATTTT.

The chain uses TRBV7-7 and TRBJ2-1, with D maybe TRBD2 (6 bases). The V gene lost 5 bases and the J gene lost 9 bases, with 17 bases spanning the gap. Germline CDR1 reads SSHAT; CDR2 reads FNYEAQ (reference sequence). The CDR3 sequence is 14 residues long. CDR3 residues: CASSQALAWGEQFF. The CDR3 coding sequence is TGTGCCAGCAGCCAAGCCCTAGCGTGGGGTGAGCAGTTCTTC.

The chain carries TRBV28 and TRBJ2-1, with 8 positions matching TRBD2. The trim removed 6 bases at V and 2 bases at J, leaving 6 bases unmatched. CDR1 and CDR2 from the germline V gene are MDHEN and SYDVKM. CDR3 length: 15 residues. This CDR3 reads CASSPPGGAYNEQFF. DNA for the CDR3: TGTGCCAGCAGCCCCCCGGGGGGGGCCTACAATGAGCAGTTCTTC.

The chain joins TRBV27 to TRBJ2-7; D uncertain. Germline-derived CDR1 and CDR2 are MNHEY and SMNVEV (reference sequence). The V gene lost 6 bases and the J gene lost 0 bases, with 9 bases spanning the gap. The CDR3 is made up of 13 amino acids. In nucleotides, the CDR3 is TGTGCCAGCAGAATCTTCGGCTCCTACGAGCAGTACTTC. Translation: CASRIFGSYEQYF.

This chain links TRBV7-7 with TRBJ2-2, with TRBD1 matching 7 bases. The CDR3 is 14 amino acids. Trimming at V came to 8 bases and at J to 3 bases, leaving 6 bases not matched to a gene. Per the germline V gene, CDR1 is SSHAT and CDR2 is FNYEAQ (reference sequence). Here the CDR3 reads CASLKTGYTGELFF. The CDR3, as DNA: TGTGCCAGCCTCAAGACAGGGTACACCGGGGAGCTGTTTTTT.

The chain has TRBV6-6 and TRBJ2-1, with D tentatively TRBD2 (6 bases). Trimming removed 6 bases from V and 3 bases from J, with 9 bases in between. The germline V gene has CDR1 MNHNY and CDR2 SVGAGI (reference sequence). The CDR3 is 13 residues long. The CDR3 DNA follows: TGTGCCAGCAGCCACGGGGGCTACAATGAGCAGTTCTTC. Translated: CASSHGGYNEQFF.

The rearrangement joins TRBV5-8 to TRBJ2-2; D is undetermined. Trimming left V 2 bases short and J 1 base short, with 3 bases between. CDR1 is SGHTS and CDR2 is YDEGEE in the germline V gene. This CDR3 contains 13 residues. CDR3 loop: CASSFGNTGELFF. As DNA, the CDR3 is TGTGCCAGCAGCTTCGGGAACACCGGGGAGCTGTTTTTT.

This chain links TRBV14 with TRBJ2-1; D might be TRBD2 (5 bases). This CDR3 comprises 13 residues. Germline assignment: CDR1 SGHDN and CDR2 FVKESK. The germline V and J ends were trimmed by 4 bases and 5 bases, with 9 bases remaining between them. The CDR3 protein is CASSPGNNNEQFF. For the CDR3, the DNA is TGTGCCAGCAGCCCCGGGAACAACAATGAGCAGTTCTTC.

The CDR3 nucleotides read TGTGCCAGCAGCTCGACTAGCGGGTCATACAATGAGCAGTTCTTC. Protein: CASSSTSGSYNEQFF. The rearrangement joins TRBV6-5 to TRBJ2-1, with TRBD2 matching 10 bases. This CDR3 region has 15 residues. V lost 6 bases to trimming and J lost 4 bases; unmatched junction nucleotides: 6. Germline values: CDR1 MNHEY, CDR2 SVGAGI.